Given below is one T cell receptor (beta chain) in context. Its cognate antigen has yet to be identified. It has no much larger one-base neighbor in the sample; base qualities were not kept. Patients with a history of autoimmune disease or receiving systemic immunosuppression were excluded from the trial. Peripheral blood for TCR sequencing was drawn from every dose cohort at baseline, at cycle 4 day 1 and at cycle 7 day 1. The samples were taken from a phase I, first-in-human, multicenter, open-label dose-escalation trial of ivuxolimab. Adults with locally advanced or metastatic melanoma, renal cell carcinoma, hepatocellular carcinoma or head and neck squamous cell carcinoma were enrolled in the trial. Before TCR sequencing, CD4+ T cells and CD8+ T cells were sorted from peripheral blood as separate populations. To sequence the TCRbeta CDR3 region, genomic DNA was isolated from the sorted cells. TCRbeta CDR3 regions were sequenced using the immunoSEQ Assay. In its TCRdb copy, this immuneACCESS table keeps in-frame sequences only and misses some clones. Where compared with another copy, unresolved V genes explain less than half of these, and the others have no known cause. The sample contains approximately 24,000 clones, more than 75% of them found a single time. The top ten constitute more than 20% of the sample.

The CDR3 has 12 amino acids, counting the end cysteine and phenylalanine. Left in the record is the CDR3 DNA by itself, 36 bases read in frame from the first base. Reading the germline V gene gives CDR1 LGHNA and CDR2 YNFKEQ. Trimming takes 4 bases from V and 3 bases from J, and the germline ends sit 7 bases apart. This entry comes from a study of OX40 agonist ivuxolimab in advanced cancers. Study-wide context: Ivuxolimab, which targeted the costimulatory receptor OX40 (CD134), was an agonistic, fully human IgG2 monoclonal antibody. Intravenous ivuxolimab was administered to patients every 2 weeks at six dose levels: 0.01, 0.1, 0.3, 1.5, 3 and 10 mg/kg. Of the roughly 52 dose-escalation patients, hepatocellular carcinoma was present in approximately 20, melanoma in approximately 15, renal cell carcinoma in 9 and head and neck cancer in 9. In the dose-escalation cohort, around four fifths of patients were male, and the mean age was around 60 years with a range of roughly 20 to 80. Patients were allowed to have had prior anti-PD-1, anti-PD-L1 or anti-CTLA-4 therapy, and 40% of the dose-escalation patients had been treated with checkpoint inhibitors. Three dose-escalation patients achieved partial responses, one with hepatocellular carcinoma and two with cutaneous melanoma. The purpose of peripheral TCRbeta sequencing was to test whether ivuxolimab changed TCR sequence diversity and led to clonal T-cell expansion. The monotherapy dose-escalation portion (N of about 50 patients) of the phase I ivuxolimab trial is reported in the paper.

Paper-wide results and their limitations: At doses of 0.1 to 3.0 mg/kg, clonal expansion of both CD4+ and CD8+ T cells in blood was seen between baseline and week 6. Low levels of normalized T-cell clonal expansion were also shown by some nonresponding patients. Which antigens the clonally expanded peripheral T cells were specific for was not determined. Partial responders in the 0.1-3.0 mg/kg groups had among the lowest normalized peripheral clonal expansion, especially among CD8+ T cells. After ivuxolimab, more expanded clones were found on average in CD8+ T cells than in CD4+ T cells.

The specimen comprised CD4+ or CD8+ T cells sorted from blood, sampled in a trial of the OX40 agonist ivuxolimab. The chain employs TRBV4-2 and TRBJ2-7; the D gene lacks a confident call. This TCR came from an adult with an advanced solid tumor such as melanoma, head and neck, liver or kidney cancer. The CDR3 region reads CASSPGGYEQYF. DNA sequence: TGTGCCAGCAGCCCTGGCGGCTACGAGCAGTACTTC.